This TCR beta chain was found in a study of shared T cell receptors in the human thymus. The CDR3 is 17 residues long. Germline V CDR1 and CDR2: SGHRS, YFSETQ. The V segment lost 2 bases and the J segment 5 bases; nucleotides outside the gene matches: 12. Here immunoSEQ multiplex PCR was the method, and the copy in TCRdb shows in-frame clones only, minus some. The data contain approximately 660,000 clones, 85% to 90% of them seen just once; the ten biggest clones take up 0.0085% to 0.012%. The same sample was also used in a study of human thymus T cells. As that report states: Healthy Finnish infants having corrective surgery for congenital heart defects served as donors.

Material for sequencing was thymocytes. The chain employs TRBV5-1 and TRBJ2-7; TRBD2 matches at 11 bases. The clonotype was recovered from a boy under two years old with a congenital heart defect. The CDR3 DNA is TGCGCCAGCAGCTTAGGTAGCGGGAGGGGGGGGGAGAACGAGCAGTACTTC. Protein product: CASSLGSGRGGENEQYF.